Listed here are 23 T cell receptor beta chains from one sample, sequenced in a study of cytomegalovirus exposure and HLA in healthy donors. Sequencing used immunoSEQ multiplex PCR; TCRdb keeps in-frame clones, though not all of them. This sample has under 150,000 clones, with around 87% found just once. Sequencing was done on a sample of PBMCs. The receptors here all came from a man between 18 and 29 years old in good health and CMV-seropositive.

This chain links TRBV18 with TRBJ2-7, with 7 bases identical to TRBD2. The CDR3 consists of 17 residues. The junction had 16 bases not matched to a gene; V was cut back by 6 bases and J by 2 bases. Germline V gene data show CDR1 as KGHSH and CDR2 as LQKENI. CDR3 bases: TGTGCCAGCTCCCTCCGGGATAGCTCCGGGACTACCTACGAGCAGTACTTC. Translating gives CASSLRDSSGTTYEQYF.

The CDR3 reads CASSSRETTQYF. CDR3 sequence (DNA): TGTGCCAGCAGCTCCCGGGAGACTACGCAGTATTTT. The chain employs TRBV9 and TRBJ2-3; TRBD2 is a possible D gene (6 bases). The CDR3 length is 12 residues. Trimming took 4 bases from V and 8 from J, leaving 11 bases between them. The germline gives CDR1 SGDLS, CDR2 YYNGEE. Supplemented by reference TRBV9 and TRBJ2-3, the full variable domain reads DSGVTQTPKHLITATGQRVTLRCSPRSGDLSVYWYQQSLDQGLQFLIQYYNGEERAKGNILERFSAQQFPDLHSELNLSSLELGDSALYFCASSSRETTQYFGPGTRLTVL.

The chain uses TRBV7-8 and TRBJ1-3; D remains unclear. V was cut by 2 bases and J by 2 bases, with 4 bases left in between. The CDR3 totals 13 residues. Germline V gene lookup returns CDR1 SGHVS and CDR2 FQNEAQ. This chain's CDR3 is CASSLITGNTIYF. Here the CDR3 DNA reads TGTGCCAGCAGCTTAATCACTGGAAACACCATATATTTT.

This clone was seen a handful of times. The rearrangement uses TRBV29-1 and TRBJ1-4, with 7 bases lining up with TRBD1. CDR3 length: 14 residues. Germline CDR1 reads SQVTM; CDR2 reads ANQGSEA. The CDR3 region has the DNA TGCAGTGCTACACGGACCAGGGGGAATGAAAAACTGTTTTTT. Its translation is CSATRTRGNEKLFF.

The chain is built from TRBV7-2 and TRBJ1-5, with 7 bases lining up with TRBD1. This CDR3 comprises 15 residues. V lost 5 bases to trimming and J lost 4 bases; unmatched junction nucleotides: 8. Germline V gives CDR1 SGHTA, CDR2 FQGNSA. The chain's CDR3 is CASSPWTGINQPQHF. For the CDR3, the DNA is TGTGCCAGCAGCCCTTGGACAGGAATTAATCAGCCCCAGCATTTT.

The chain has TRBV11-2 and TRBJ1-1; D gene ambiguous. The length of the CDR3 is 15 residues. With 3 bases removed from V and 1 base from J, the gap between germline ends came to 12 bases. Germline CDR1 is SGHAT and CDR2 is FQNNGV. CDR3 in DNA: TGTGCCAGCAGCTTTCAGGCAGATACGAACACTGAAGCTTTCTTT. Protein product: CASSFQADTNTEAFF.

The chain uses TRBV27 and TRBJ1-5; D unclear. Germline CDR1 and CDR2: MNHEY and SMNVEV (reference sequence). V shed 7 bases and J shed 5 bases, with 21 bases lying between them. CDR3 length: 16 residues. The CDR3 is CASTSLGAGGDQPQHF. As DNA, the CDR3 is TGTGCCAGCACCTCGTTGGGAGCGGGAGGCGATCAGCCCCAGCATTTT.

The genes are TRBV6-5 and TRBJ2-4; 8 positions agree with TRBD1. The J segment lost 0 bases and the V segment lost 5 bases, leaving 3 bases of the junction unmatched. Germline lookup yields CDR1 MNHEY and CDR2 SVGAGI. The CDR3 has 15 residues. The CDR3 coding sequence is TGTGCCAGCAGTACCAGGGGGCGAGCCAAAAACATTCAGTACTTC. Protein product: CASSTRGRAKNIQYF.

The V call is TRBV10-3, the J call TRBJ1-6, with D perhaps TRBD1 (5 bases). With 10 bases removed from V and 7 bases from J, the gap between germline ends came to 14 bases. The CDR3 extends over 13 amino acids. Germline V lookup: CDR1 ENHRY, CDR2 SYGVKD. The CDR3 reads CATSLDKNSPLHF. In DNA, the CDR3 is TGTGCCACCAGCTTGGACAAGAATTCACCCCTCCACTTT.

This rearrangement joins TRBV5-1 to TRBJ2-3, with TRBD2 matching over 15 bases. The germline V gene encodes CDR1 SGHRS and CDR2 YFSETQ. The CDR3 covers 16 residues. V lost 4 bases, J lost 8 bases, and 8 bases stayed unmatched. CDR3 nucleotides: TGCGCCAGCAGCACTGGACTAGCGGGAGGGCAGGGTACGCAGTATTTT. Its translation: CASSTGLAGGQGTQYF. Looking up the rest from reference TRBV5-1 and TRBJ2-3 gives the full variable domain: KAGVTQTPRYLIKTRGQQVTLSCSPISGHRSVSWYQQTPGQGLQFLFEYFSETQRNKGNFPGRFSGRQFSNSRSEMNVSTLELGDSALYLCASSTGLAGGQGTQYFGPGTRLTVL.

CDR3 coding DNA: TGTGCCAGCAGACCCCAGGGGGCCTACGAGCAGTACTTC. Its protein is CASRPQGAYEQYF. The chain couples TRBV7-8 to TRBJ2-7; TRBD1 aligns across 7 bases. CDR1 and CDR2 (germline): SGHVS, FQNEAQ. CDR3 length: 13 amino acids. Trimming removed 6 bases from V and 2 bases from J; junction bases left unmatched: 4.

The gene calls are TRBV19 and TRBJ2-1; TRBD2 aligns across 14 bases. This CDR3 comprises 17 residues. Germline assignment: CDR1 LNHDA and CDR2 SQIVND (reference sequence). After removal of 10 bases from V and 0 bases from J, the junction contained 8 bases not matched to a gene. The CDR3 is CATRLAGGLSSYNEQFF. In DNA, the CDR3 is TGTGCCACCAGACTAGCGGGAGGGCTTAGCTCCTACAATGAGCAGTTCTTC. Based on the CDR3 plus reference TRBV19 and TRBJ2-1, the full variable domain is DGGITQSPKYLFRKEGQNVTLSCEQNLNHDAMYWYRQDPGQGLRLIYYSQIVNDFQKGDIAEGYSVSREKKESFPLTVTSAQKNPTAFYLCATRLAGGLSSYNEQFFGPGTRLTVL.

This rearrangement joins TRBV6-5 to TRBJ2-3; 10 nucleotides agree with TRBD2. Per germline, CDR1 MNHEY and CDR2 SVGAGI. Trimming cost V 2 bases and J 2 bases; bases outside gene matches: 4. The length of the CDR3 is 16 residues. The CDR3, as DNA: TGTGCCAGCAGTTACGCTAGCGGGGGACACACAGATACGCAGTATTTT. It codes for CASSYASGGHTDTQYF.

This clone was counted once. V gene TRBV15 combines with J gene TRBJ2-7; 9 bases match TRBD2. CDR1 LNHNV and CDR2 YYDKDF come from the germline V gene (reference sequence). This CDR3 has 16 amino acids. Germline trimming cut 0 bases from V and 3 bases from J; bases unmatched to any gene: 6. In DNA form, the CDR3 reads TGTGCCACCAGCAGAGATAGCCGCGGGAGGGGCTACGAGCAGTACTTC. Translation: CATSRDSRGRGYEQYF.

This chain uses TRBV19 with TRBJ1-5; 8 nucleotides agree with TRBD1. The J segment lost 0 bases and the V segment lost 11 bases, leaving 6 bases of the junction unmatched. The CDR3 runs 14 residues. Per germline, CDR1 LNHDA and CDR2 SQIVND (reference sequence). The CDR3, as DNA: TGTGCCGCGGACAGGGTAGGTAGCAATCAGCCCCAGCATTTT. As protein: CAADRVGSNQPQHF.

This chain joins TRBV7-9 and TRBJ2-1, with 14 bases matching TRBD2. CDR1 and CDR2 from the germline V gene are SEHNR and FQNEAQ (reference sequence). V gave up 5 bases and J gave up 9 bases; unmatched junction bases: 6. The CDR3 consists of 15 residues. The CDR3 reads CASSLSGLAGGEQFF. In DNA, the CDR3 is TGTGCCAGCAGCCTGAGTGGACTAGCGGGAGGTGAGCAGTTCTTC.

The CDR3: CASSGRDTTFGELFF. DNA of the CDR3: TGTGCCAGCAGCGGCCGGGACACTACCTTTGGGGAGCTGTTTTTT. J is TRBJ2-2 and V is TRBV6-1, with D perhaps matching TRBD1 (6 bases). The CDR3 extends over 15 amino acids. V lost 6 bases and J 8 bases, leaving 19 bases between the germline ends. Germline-derived CDR1 and CDR2 are MNHNS and SASEGT.

This chain links TRBV5-5 with TRBJ1-5, with unresolved D. Germline-derived CDR1 and CDR2 are SGHKS and YYEKEE (reference sequence). The V and J ends lost 2 bases and 0 bases respectively, with 9 bases between them. The CDR3 is made up of 15 amino acids. The DNA of the CDR3 is TGTGCCAGCAGCTTTCATGGGCTTAGCAATCAGCCCCAGCATTTT. Translation: CASSFHGLSNQPQHF.

The chain links TRBV19 to TRBJ1-5, with D unresolved. Trimming removed 0 bases from V and 6 bases from J, with 9 bases in between. Germline assignment: CDR1 LNHDA and CDR2 SQIVND (reference sequence). The CDR3 runs to 14 residues. CDR3 amino acids: CASSIDRGTQPQHF. CDR3 coding DNA: TGTGCCAGTAGTATAGATCGGGGAACTCAGCCCCAGCATTTT.

This rearrangement joins TRBV7-6 to TRBJ1-1; TRBD1 agrees at 7 bases. The CDR3 has 14 residues. V lost 5 bases, J lost 2 bases, and 5 bases stayed unmatched. Germline assignment: CDR1 SGHVS and CDR2 FNYEAQ. The DNA of the CDR3 is TGTGCCAGCAGCAAAGACAGGGTAAACACTGAAGCTTTCTTT. As protein: CASSKDRVNTEAFF.

The chain combines TRBV10-3 with TRBJ2-7; 7 nucleotides agree with TRBD1. Germline CDR1 ENHRY, CDR2 SYGVKD. CDR3 length: 14 amino acids. V shed 10 bases, J shed 3 bases, and the junction held 12 bases outside the gene matches. CDR3 in amino acids: CASRYRGEGYEQYF. CDR3 DNA: TGTGCCAGTAGGTACAGGGGAGAGGGCTACGAGCAGTACTTC.

This chain connects TRBV5-1 to TRBJ2-5; TRBD1 matches at 7 bases. The closer fit of TRBJ2-7 to the DNA end suggests the J call may be wrong. Per germline, CDR1 SGHRS and CDR2 YFSETQ. The CDR3 has 14 amino acids. The CDR3 coding sequence is TGCGCCAGCAGCTACTCCGGGACAGCGGACGAGCAGTACTTC. This codes for CASSYSGTADEQYF.

V is TRBV6-6 and J is TRBJ1-1, with 7 bases that match TRBD1. This CDR3 comprises 13 residues. V dropped 6 bases and J dropped 8; count of bases not matched to a gene: 9. CDR1 and CDR2 from the germline V gene are MNHNY and SVGAGI (reference sequence). CDR3 sequence reads: CASRNDRAGEAFF. The CDR3 bases are TGTGCCAGCAGAAACGACAGGGCGGGGGAAGCTTTCTTT.